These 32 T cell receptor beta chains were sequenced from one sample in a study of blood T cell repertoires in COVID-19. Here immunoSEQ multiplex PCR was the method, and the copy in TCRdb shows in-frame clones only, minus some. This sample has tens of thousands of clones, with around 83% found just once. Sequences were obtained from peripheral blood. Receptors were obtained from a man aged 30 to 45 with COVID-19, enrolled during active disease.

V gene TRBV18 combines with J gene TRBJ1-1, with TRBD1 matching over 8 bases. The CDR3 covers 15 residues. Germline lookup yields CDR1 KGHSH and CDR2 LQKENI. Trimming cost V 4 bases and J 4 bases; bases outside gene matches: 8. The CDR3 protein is CASSLQQGAVTEAFF. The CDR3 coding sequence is TGTGCCAGCTCACTCCAGCAGGGGGCGGTCACTGAAGCTTTCTTT.

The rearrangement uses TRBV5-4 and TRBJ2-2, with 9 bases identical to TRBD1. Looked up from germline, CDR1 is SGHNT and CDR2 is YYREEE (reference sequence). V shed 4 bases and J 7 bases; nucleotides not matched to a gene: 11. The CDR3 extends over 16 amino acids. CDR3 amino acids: CASSLLGDRGVGELFF. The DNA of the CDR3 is TGTGCCAGCAGCCTGCTTGGTGACAGGGGGGTCGGGGAGCTGTTTTTT.

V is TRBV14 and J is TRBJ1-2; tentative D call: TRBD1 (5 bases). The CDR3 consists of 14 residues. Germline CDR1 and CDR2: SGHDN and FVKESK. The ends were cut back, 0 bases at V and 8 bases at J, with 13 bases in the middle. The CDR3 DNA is TGTGCCAGCAGCCAAGATCGGGCAGGGCTAGGCTACACCTTC. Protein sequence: CASSQDRAGLGYTF.

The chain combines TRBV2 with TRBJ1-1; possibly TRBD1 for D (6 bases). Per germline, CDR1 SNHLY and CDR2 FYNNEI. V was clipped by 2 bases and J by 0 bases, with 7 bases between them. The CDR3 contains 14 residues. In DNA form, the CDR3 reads TGTGCCAGCAGTGAAAAGGGGGTGAACACTGAAGCTTTCTTT. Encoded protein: CASSEKGVNTEAFF. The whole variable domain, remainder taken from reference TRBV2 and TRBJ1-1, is EPEVTQTPSHQVTQMGQEVILRCVPISNHLYFYWYRQILGQKVEFLVSFYNNEISEKSEIFDDQFSVERPDGSNFTLKIRSTKLEDSAMYFCASSEKGVNTEAFFGQGTRLTVV.

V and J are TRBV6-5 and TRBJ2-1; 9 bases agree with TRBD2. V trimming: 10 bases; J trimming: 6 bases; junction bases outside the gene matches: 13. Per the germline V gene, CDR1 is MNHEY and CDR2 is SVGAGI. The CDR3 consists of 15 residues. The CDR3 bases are TGTGCCACCCAAGGGGGACTAGCCTCCCTCAATGAGCAGTTCTTC. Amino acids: CATQGGLASLNEQFF.

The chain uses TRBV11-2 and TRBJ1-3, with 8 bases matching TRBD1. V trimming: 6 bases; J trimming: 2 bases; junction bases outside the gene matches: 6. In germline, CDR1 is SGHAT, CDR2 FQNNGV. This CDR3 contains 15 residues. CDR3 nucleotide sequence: TGTGCCAGCAGACCCCTGACAGGGGCTGGAAACACCATATATTTT. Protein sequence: CASRPLTGAGNTIYF.

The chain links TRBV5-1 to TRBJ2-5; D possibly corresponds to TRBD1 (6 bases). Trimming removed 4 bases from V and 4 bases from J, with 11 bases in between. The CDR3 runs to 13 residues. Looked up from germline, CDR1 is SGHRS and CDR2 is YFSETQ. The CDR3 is CASSRTETETQYF. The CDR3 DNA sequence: TGCGCCAGCAGCCGGACAGAAACAGAGACCCAGTACTTC.

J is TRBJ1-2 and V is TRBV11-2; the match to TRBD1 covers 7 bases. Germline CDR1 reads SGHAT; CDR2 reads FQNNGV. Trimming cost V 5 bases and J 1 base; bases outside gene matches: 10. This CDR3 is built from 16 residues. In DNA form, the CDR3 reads TGTGCCAGCAGCCCGGGACAGCAAATGTTTAACTATGGCTACACCTTC. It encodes CASSPGQQMFNYGYTF.

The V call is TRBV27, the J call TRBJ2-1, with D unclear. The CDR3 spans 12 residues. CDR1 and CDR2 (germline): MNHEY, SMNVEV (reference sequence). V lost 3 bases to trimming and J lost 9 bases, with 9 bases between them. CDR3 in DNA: TGTGCCAGCAGTTTCGTTGGCCGTGAGCAGTTCTTC. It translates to CASSFVGREQFF.

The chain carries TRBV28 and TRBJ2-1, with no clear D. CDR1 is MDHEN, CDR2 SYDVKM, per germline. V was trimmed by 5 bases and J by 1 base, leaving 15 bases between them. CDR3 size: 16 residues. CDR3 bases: TGTGCCAGCAGTCCCGAGGCCGTTTTTTCCTACAATGAGCAGTTCTTC. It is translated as CASSPEAVFSYNEQFF.

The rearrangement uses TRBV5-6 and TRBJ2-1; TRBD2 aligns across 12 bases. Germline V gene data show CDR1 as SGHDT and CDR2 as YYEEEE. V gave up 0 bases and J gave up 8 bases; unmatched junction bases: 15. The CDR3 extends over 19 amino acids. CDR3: CASSLDEASGRARKDEQFF. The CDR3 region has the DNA TGTGCCAGCAGCTTGGACGAGGCTAGCGGGAGGGCCCGGAAGGATGAGCAGTTCTTC.

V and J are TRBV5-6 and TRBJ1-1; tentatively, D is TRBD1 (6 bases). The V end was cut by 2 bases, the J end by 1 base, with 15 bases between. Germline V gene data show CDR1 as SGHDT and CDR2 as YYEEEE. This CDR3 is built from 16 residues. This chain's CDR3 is CASSFRGAQGNTEAFF. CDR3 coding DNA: TGTGCCAGCAGCTTCCGGGGGGCGCAGGGGAACACTGAAGCTTTCTTT.

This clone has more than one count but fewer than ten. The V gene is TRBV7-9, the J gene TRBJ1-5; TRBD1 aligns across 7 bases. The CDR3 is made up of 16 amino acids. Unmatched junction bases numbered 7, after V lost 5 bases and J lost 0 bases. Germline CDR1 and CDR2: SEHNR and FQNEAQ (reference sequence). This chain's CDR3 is CASSNWDSPSNQPQHF. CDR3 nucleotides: TGTGCCAGCAGCAACTGGGACAGCCCTAGCAATCAGCCCCAGCATTTT.

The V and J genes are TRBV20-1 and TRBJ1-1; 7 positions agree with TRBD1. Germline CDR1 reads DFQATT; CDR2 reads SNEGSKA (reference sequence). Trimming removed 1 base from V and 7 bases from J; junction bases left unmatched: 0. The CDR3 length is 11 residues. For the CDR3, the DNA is TGCAGTGCTAGAGGGACAGGTGAAGCTTTCTTT. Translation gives CSARGTGEAFF.

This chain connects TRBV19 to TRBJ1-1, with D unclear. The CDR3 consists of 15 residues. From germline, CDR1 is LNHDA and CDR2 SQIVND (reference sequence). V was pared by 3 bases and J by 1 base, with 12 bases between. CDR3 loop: CASSMIDSRNTEAFF. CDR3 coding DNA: TGTGCCAGTAGTATGATCGACTCGCGGAACACTGAAGCTTTCTTT.

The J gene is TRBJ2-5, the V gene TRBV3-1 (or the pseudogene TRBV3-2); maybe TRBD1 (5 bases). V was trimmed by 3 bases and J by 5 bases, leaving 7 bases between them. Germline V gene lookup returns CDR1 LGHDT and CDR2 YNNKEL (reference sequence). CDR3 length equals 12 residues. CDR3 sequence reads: CASSQWGETQYF. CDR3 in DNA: TGTGCCAGCAGCCAGTGGGGCGAGACCCAGTACTTC.

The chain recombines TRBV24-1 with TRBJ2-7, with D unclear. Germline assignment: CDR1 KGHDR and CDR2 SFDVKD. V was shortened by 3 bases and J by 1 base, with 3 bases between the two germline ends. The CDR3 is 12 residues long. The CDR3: CATSDPSYEQYF. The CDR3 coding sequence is TGTGCCACCAGTGATCCTTCCTACGAGCAGTACTTC.

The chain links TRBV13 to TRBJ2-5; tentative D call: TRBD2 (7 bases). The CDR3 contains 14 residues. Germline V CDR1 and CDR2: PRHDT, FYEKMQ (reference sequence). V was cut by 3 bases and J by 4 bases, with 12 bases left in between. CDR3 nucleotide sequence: TGTGCCAGCAGCTTCGGGGGGCCTCGAGAGACCCAGTACTTC. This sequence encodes CASSFGGPRETQYF.

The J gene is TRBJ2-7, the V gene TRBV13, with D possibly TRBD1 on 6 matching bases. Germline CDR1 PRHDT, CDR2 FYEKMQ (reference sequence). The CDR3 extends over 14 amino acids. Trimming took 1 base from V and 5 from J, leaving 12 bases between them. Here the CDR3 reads CASSLEYPGDEQYF. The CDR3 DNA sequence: TGTGCCAGCAGCTTAGAATATCCAGGGGACGAGCAGTACTTC.

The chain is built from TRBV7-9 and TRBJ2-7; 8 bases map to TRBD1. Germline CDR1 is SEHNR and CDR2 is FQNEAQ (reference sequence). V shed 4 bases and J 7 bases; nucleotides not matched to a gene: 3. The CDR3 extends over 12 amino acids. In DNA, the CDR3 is TGTGCCAGCAGCTGGACAGGGCAGGAGCAGTACTTC. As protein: CASSWTGQEQYF.

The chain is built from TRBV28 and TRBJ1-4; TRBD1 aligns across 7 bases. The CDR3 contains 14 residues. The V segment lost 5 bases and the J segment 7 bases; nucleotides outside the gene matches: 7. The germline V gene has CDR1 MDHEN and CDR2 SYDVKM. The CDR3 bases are TGTGCCAGCAGTCCCGGACAGGCAGGTGAAAAACTGTTTTTT. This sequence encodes CASSPGQAGEKLFF.

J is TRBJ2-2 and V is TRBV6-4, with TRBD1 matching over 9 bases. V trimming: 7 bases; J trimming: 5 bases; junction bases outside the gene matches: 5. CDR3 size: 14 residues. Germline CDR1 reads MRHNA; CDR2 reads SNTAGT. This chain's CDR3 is CASKVTGGTGELFF. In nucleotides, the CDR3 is TGTGCCAGCAAGGTGACAGGGGGAACCGGGGAGCTGTTTTTT.

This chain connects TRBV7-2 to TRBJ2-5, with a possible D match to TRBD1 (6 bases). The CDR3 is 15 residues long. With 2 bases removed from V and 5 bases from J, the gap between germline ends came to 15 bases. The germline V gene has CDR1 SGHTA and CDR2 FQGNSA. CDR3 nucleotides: TGTGCCAGCAGCTTACAAAGCGGAAGGGGGGAGACCCAGTACTTC. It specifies CASSLQSGRGETQYF.

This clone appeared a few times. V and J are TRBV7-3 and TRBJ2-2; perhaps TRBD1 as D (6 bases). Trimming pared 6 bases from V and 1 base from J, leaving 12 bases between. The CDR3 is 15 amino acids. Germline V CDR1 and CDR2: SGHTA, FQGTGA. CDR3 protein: CASSPGALNTGELFF. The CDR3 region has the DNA TGTGCCAGCAGTCCAGGGGCCCTGAACACCGGGGAGCTGTTTTTT.

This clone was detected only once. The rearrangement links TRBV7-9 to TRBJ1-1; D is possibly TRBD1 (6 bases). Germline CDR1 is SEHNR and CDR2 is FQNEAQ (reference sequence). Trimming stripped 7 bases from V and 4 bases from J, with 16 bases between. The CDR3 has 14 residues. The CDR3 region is CASTPGQTGTEAFF. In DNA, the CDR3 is TGTGCCAGCACCCCTGGACAGACAGGCACTGAAGCTTTCTTT.

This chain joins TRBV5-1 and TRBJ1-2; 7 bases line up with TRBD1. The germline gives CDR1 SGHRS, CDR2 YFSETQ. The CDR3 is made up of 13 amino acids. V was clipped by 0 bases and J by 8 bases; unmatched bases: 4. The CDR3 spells CASSLDRGGGYTF. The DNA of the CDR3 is TGCGCCAGCAGCTTGGACAGGGGCGGGGGCTACACCTTC.

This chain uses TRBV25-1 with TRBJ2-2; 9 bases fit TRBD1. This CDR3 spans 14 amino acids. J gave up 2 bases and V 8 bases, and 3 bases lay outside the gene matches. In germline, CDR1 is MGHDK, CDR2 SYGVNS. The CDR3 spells CASQGQGNTGELFF. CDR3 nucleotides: TGTGCCAGCCAGGGACAGGGAAACACCGGGGAGCTGTTTTTT.

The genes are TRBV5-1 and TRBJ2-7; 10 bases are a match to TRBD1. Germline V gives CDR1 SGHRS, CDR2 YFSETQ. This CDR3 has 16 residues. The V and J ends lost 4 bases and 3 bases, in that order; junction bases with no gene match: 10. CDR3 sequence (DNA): TGCGCCAGCAGCCCCACCGGACAGGGGGGATACTACGAGCAGTACTTC. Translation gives CASSPTGQGGYYEQYF.

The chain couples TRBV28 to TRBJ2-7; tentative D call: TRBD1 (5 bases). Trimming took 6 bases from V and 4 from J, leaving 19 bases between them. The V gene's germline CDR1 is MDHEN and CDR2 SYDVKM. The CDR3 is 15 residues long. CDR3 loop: CASSPLGATGYEQYF. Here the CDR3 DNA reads TGTGCCAGCAGCCCGCTAGGGGCGACTGGTTACGAGCAGTACTTC.

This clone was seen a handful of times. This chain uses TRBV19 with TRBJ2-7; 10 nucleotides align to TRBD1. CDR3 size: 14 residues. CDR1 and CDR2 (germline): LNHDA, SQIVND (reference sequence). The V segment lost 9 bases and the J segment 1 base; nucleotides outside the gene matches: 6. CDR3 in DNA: TGTGCCAGCCAGGTGGACAGGGGGTCCTACGAGCAGTACTTC. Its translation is CASQVDRGSYEQYF.

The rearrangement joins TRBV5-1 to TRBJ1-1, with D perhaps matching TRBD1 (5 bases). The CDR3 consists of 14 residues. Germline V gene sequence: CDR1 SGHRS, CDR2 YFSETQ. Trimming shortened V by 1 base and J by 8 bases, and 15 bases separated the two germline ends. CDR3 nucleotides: TGCGCCAGCAGCTTGAGTAGGGACTCGCGGGAAGCTTTCTTT. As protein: CASSLSRDSREAFF.

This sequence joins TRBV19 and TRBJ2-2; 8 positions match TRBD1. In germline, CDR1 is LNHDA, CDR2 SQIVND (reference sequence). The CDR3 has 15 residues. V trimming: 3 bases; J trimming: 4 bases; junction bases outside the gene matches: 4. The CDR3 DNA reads TGTGCCAGTAGTATGGACAGGGCGGGCACCGGGGAGCTGTTTTTT. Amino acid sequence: CASSMDRAGTGELFF.